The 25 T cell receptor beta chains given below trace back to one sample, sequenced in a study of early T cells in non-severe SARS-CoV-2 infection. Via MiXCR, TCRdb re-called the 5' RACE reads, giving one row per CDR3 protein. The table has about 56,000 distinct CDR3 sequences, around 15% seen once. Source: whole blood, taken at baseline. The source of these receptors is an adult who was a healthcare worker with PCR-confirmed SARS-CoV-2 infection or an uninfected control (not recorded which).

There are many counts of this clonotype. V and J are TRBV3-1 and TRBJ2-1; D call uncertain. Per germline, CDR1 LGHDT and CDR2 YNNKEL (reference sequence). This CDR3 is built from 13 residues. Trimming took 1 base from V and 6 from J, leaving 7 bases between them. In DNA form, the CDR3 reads TGTGCCAGCAGCCAAGGCCCCATCAATGAGCAGTTCTTC. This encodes CASSQGPINEQFF.

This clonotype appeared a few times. The CDR3 reads CASNGRNSYNEQFF. The CDR3 region has the DNA TGTGCCAGCAACGGGAGAAACTCCTACAATGAGCAGTTCTTC. J is TRBJ2-1 and V is TRBV3-1, with a weak D call TRBD2 (6 bases). There are 14 residues in the CDR3. From germline, CDR1 is LGHDT and CDR2 YNNKEL (reference sequence). The V gene lost 7 bases and the J gene lost 0 bases, with 10 bases spanning the gap.

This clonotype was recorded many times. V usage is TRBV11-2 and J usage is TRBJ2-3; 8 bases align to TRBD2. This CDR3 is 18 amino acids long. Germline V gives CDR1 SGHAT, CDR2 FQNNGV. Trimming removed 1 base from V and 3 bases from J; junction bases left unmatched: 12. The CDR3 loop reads CASSLGLTRGAQTDTQYF. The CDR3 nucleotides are TGTGCCAGCAGCTTAGGGCTTACGCGGGGGGCGCAAACAGATACGCAGTATTTT.

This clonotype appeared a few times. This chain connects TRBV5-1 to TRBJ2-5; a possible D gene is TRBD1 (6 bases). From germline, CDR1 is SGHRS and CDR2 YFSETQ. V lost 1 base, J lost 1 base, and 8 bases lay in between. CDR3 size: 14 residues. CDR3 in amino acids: CASSLLGAQETQYF. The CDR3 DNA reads TGCGCCAGCAGCTTGTTGGGGGCCCAAGAGACCCAGTACTTC.

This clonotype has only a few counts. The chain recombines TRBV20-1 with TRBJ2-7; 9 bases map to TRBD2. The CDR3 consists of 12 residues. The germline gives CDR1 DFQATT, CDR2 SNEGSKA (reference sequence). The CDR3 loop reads CPGRLADYEQYF. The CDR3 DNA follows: TGCCCAGGGAGACTAGCGGATTACGAGCAGTACTTC.

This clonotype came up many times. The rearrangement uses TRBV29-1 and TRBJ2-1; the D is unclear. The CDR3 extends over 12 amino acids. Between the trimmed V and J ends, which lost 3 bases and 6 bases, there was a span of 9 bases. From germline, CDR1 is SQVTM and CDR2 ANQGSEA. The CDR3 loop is CSVDLVANEQFF. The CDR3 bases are TGCAGCGTTGATCTCGTAGCCAATGAGCAGTTCTTC.

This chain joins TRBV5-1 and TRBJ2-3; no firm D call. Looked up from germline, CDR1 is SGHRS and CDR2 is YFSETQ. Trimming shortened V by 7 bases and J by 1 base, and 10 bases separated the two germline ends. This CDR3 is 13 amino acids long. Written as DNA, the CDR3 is TGCGCCAGCTTTAGGTCTGGCACAGATACGCAGTATTTT. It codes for CASFRSGTDTQYF.

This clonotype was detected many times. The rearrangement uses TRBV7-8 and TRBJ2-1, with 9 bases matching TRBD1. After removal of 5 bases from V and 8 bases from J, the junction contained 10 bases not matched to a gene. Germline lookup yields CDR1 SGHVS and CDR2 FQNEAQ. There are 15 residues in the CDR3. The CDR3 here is CASSHGQGLLDEQFF. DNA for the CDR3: TGTGCCAGCAGCCACGGACAGGGGCTTTTAGATGAGCAGTTCTTC.

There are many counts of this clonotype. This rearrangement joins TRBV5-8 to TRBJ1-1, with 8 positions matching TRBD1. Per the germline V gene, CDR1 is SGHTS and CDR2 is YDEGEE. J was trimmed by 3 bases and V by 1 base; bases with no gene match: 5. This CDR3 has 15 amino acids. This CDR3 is CASSLSRGRYTEAFF. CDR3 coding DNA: TGTGCCAGCAGCTTGTCCAGGGGGCGATACACTGAAGCTTTCTTT.

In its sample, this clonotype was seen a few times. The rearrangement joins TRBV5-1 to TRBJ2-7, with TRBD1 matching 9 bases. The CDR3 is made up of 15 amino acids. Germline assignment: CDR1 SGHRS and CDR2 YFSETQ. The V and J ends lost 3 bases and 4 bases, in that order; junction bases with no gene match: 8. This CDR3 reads CASSSNSGTGYEQYF. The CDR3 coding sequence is TGCGCCAGCAGCTCCAATTCCGGGACAGGGTACGAGCAGTACTTC.

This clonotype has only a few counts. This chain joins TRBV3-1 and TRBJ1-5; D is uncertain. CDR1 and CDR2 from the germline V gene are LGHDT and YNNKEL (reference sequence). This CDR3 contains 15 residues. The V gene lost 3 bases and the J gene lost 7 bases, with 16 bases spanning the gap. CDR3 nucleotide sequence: TGTGCCAGCAGCCAGGGTGTGTCACGAGGACAGCCCCAGCATTTT. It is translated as CASSQGVSRGQPQHF.

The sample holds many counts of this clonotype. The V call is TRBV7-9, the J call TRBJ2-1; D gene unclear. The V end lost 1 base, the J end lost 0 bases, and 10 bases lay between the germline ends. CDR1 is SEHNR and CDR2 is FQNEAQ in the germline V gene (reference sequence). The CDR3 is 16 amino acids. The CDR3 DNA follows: TGTGCCAGCAGCTTAGTATCCCTGCGCTCCTACAATGAGCAGTTCTTC. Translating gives CASSLVSLRSYNEQFF.

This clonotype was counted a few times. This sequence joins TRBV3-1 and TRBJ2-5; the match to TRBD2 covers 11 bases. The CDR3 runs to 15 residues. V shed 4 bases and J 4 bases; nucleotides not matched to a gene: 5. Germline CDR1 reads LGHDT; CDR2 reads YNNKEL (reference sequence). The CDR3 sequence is CASSRGTSGGETQYF. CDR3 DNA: TGTGCCAGCAGCCGGGGGACTAGCGGAGGAGAGACCCAGTACTTC.

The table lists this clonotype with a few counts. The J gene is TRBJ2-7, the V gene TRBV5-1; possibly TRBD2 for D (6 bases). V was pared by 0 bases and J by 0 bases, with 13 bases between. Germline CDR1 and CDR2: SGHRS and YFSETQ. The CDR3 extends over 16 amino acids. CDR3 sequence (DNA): TGCGCCAGCAGCTTGGATACCGGGAGATACTCCTACGAGCAGTACTTC. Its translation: CASSLDTGRYSYEQYF.

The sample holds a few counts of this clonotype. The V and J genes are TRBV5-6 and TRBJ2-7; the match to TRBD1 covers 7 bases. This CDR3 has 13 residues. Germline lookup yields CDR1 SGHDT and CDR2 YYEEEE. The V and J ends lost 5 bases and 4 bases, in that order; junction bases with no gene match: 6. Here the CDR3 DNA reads TGTGCCAGCAGACGGGACAGCTCATACGAGCAGTACTTC. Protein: CASRRDSSYEQYF.

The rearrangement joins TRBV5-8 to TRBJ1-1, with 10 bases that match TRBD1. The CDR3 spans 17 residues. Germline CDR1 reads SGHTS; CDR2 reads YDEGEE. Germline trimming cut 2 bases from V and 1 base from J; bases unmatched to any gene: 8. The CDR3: CASSFDRGPTTNTEAFF. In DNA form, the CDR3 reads TGTGCCAGCAGCTTCGACAGGGGGCCTACCACGAACACTGAAGCTTTCTTT.

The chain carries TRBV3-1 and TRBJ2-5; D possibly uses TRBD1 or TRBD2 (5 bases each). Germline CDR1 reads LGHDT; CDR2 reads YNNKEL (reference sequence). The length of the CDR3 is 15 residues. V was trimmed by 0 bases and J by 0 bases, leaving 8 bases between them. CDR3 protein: CASSQDWGHQETQYF. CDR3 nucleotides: TGTGCCAGCAGCCAAGATTGGGGACACCAAGAGACCCAGTACTTC.

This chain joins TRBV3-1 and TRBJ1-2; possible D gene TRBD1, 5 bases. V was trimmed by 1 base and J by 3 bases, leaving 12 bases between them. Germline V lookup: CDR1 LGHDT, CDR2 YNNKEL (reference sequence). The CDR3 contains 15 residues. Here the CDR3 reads CASSQGRQGYYGYTF. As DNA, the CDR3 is TGTGCCAGCAGCCAAGGCCGGCAGGGATACTATGGCTACACCTTC.

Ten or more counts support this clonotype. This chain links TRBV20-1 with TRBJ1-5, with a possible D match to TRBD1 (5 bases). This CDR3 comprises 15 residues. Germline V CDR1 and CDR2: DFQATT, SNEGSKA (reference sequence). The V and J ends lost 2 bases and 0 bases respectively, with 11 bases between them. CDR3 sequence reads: CSARQGSFSNQPQHF. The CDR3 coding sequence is TGCAGTGCTAGACAGGGATCCTTTAGCAATCAGCCCCAGCATTTT.

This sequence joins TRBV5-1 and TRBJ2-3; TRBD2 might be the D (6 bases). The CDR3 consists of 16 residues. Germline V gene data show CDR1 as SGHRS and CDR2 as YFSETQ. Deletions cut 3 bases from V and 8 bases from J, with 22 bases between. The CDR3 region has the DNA TGCGCCAGCAGCTCGGGGGTGCGCGCACAGATCGGTACGCAGTATTTT. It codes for CASSSGVRAQIGTQYF.

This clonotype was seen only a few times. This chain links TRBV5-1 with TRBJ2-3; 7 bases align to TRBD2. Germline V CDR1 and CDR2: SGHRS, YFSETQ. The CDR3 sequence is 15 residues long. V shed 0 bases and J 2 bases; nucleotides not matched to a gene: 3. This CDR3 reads CASSLASGATDTQYF. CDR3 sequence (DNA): TGCGCCAGCAGCTTGGCTAGCGGAGCCACAGATACGCAGTATTTT.

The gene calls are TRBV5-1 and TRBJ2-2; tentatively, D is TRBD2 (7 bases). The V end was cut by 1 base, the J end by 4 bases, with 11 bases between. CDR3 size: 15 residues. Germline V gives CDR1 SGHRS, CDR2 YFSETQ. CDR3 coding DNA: TGCGCCAGCAGCTTGACGGGGGGCCCCACCGGGGAGCTGTTTTTT. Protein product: CASSLTGGPTGELFF.

The CDR3 reads CASSPGNTYEQYF. The DNA of the CDR3 is TGCGCCAGCAGCCCGGGGAACACCTACGAGCAGTACTTC. This chain links TRBV5-1 with TRBJ2-7; TRBD2 might be the D (5 bases). V dropped 4 bases and J dropped 2 bases, with 10 bases sitting between them. There are 13 residues in the CDR3. Germline V gene lookup returns CDR1 SGHRS and CDR2 YFSETQ.

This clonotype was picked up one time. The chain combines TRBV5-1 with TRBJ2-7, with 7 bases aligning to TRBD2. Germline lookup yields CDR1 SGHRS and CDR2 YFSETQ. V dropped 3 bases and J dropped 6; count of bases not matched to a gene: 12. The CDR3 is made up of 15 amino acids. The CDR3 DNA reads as TGCGCCAGCAGCTACGACGGACTAGTTCCCTGCGAGCAGTACTTC. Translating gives CASSYDGLVPCEQYF.

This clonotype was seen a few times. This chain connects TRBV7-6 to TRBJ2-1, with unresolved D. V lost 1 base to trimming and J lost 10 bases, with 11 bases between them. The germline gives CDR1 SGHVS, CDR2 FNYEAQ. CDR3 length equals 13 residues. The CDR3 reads CASSLGFGSEQFF. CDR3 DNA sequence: TGTGCCAGCAGCTTAGGGTTCGGCTCCGAGCAGTTCTTC.